This is a list of T cell receptor beta chains from one sample in a study of radiation and T cells in renal cell carcinoma. Produced via immunoSEQ multiplex PCR; TCRdb's table is partial and in-frame only. There are 15,000 or so clones in the sample; roughly 50% occur only once, and approximately 40% lies in the top ten. The sample here was tumor tissue, taken from a patient whose treatment included radiotherapy and nephrectomy. These receptors originate from a woman aged 55-69 years with renal cell carcinoma. Both conserved end residues are part of each CDR3. D genes are given only for firm matches. Size is omitted from some rows. Given values are once, few, many or a class for expanded clones.

j_call	v_call	d_call	clone_size	cdr3_length	cdr3_nt	cdr3_aa
TRBJ2-1	TRBV6-1	-	-	14	TGTGCCAGCAGTGGACAGCCTCAATACAATGAGCAGTTCTTC	CASSGQPQYNEQFF
TRBJ2-3	TRBV2	-	-	15	TGTGCCAGCAGTGATGGAGGAATCATCACAGATACGCAGTATTTT	CASSDGGIITDTQYF
TRBJ1-5	TRBV7-8	TRBD1	-	14	TGTGCCAGCAGCTTGGGGACAGGGAATCAGCCCCAGCATTTT	CASSLGTGNQPQHF
TRBJ1-2	TRBV6-5	-	once	15	TGTGCCAGCAGGACCCAGGGGACTTACGCCTATGGCTACACCTTC	CASRTQGTYAYGYTF
TRBJ1-6	TRBV5-6	-	few	15	TGTGCCAGCAGCTTGGCCGGGGTCTATAATTCACCCCTCCACTTT	CASSLAGVYNSPLHF
TRBJ1-2	TRBV7-2	-	few	14	TGTGCCAGCATCCGTTTCGGGGAGTCCTATGGCTACACCTTC	CASIRFGESYGYTF
TRBJ1-1	TRBV4-1	-	-	14	TGCGCCAGCAGCCAAGAATATAGAGTCGCGGAAGCTTTCTTT	CASSQEYRVAEAFF
TRBJ2-5	TRBV15	TRBD1	few	13	TGTGCCACCAGCCGGGGACAGCAAGAGACCCAGTACTTC	CATSRGQQETQYF
TRBJ2-7	TRBV5-4	TRBD1	few	14	TGCGCCAGCAGCCGGACAGGGGGAATCTACGAGCAGTACTTC	CASSRTGGIYEQYF
TRBJ1-5	TRBV9	-	-	14	TGTGCCAGCAGCGTGGACTGGGGAGATCAGCCCCAGCATTTT	CASSVDWGDQPQHF
TRBJ1-1	TRBV6-5	-	-	13	TGTGCCAGCAGTTACTCGGGGGGTACTGAAGCTTTCTTT	CASSYSGGTEAFF
TRBJ2-2	TRBV6-6	-	-	12	TGTGCCAGCAGTCAAAACACCGGGGAGCTGTTTTTT	CASSQNTGELFF
TRBJ2-1	TRBV5-4	-	-	13	TGTGCCAGCAGAACGGATTCCTACAATGAGCAGTTCTTC	CASRTDSYNEQFF
TRBJ2-5	TRBV7-9	-	many	15	TGTGCCAGCAGCTTAGTCCCGACTAGTCTGGAGACCCAGTACTTC	CASSLVPTSLETQYF
TRBJ2-5	TRBV4-2	-	-	14	TGTGCCAGCAGCCGAGCAGGGGAGAGGGAGACCCAGTACTTC	CASSRAGERETQYF
TRBJ1-6	TRBV5-6	-	-	14	TGTGCCAGCAGCTTGGATAGGGCCGGTTCACCCCTCCACTTT	CASSLDRAGSPLHF
TRBJ2-1	TRBV6-5	TRBD2	-	13	TGTGCCAGCAGGGGGACTAATTACAATGAGCAGTTCTTC	CASRGTNYNEQFF
TRBJ2-7	TRBV10-3	TRBD2	once	16	TGTGCCACCGAAAAAGGACTAGCGGGAGTAGGAGACGAGCAGTACTTC	CATEKGLAGVGDEQYF
TRBJ1-2	TRBV15	TRBD1	-	15	TGTGCCACCAGCATCCGACGGACAGGGGGCAGTGGCTACACCTTC	CATSIRRTGGSGYTF
TRBJ1-1	TRBV6-6	-	-	14	TGTGCCAGCAGAAATCCCACAGGGAGGACTGAAGCTTTCTTT	CASRNPTGRTEAFF
TRBJ1-5	TRBV2	-	-	15	TGTGCCAGCAGTGAAGGACAGGTGGGCAATCAGCCCCAGCATTTT	CASSEGQVGNQPQHF
TRBJ2-7	TRBV25-1	-	few	11	TGTGCCAGCAGTCGGGGGTACGAGCAGTACTTC	CASSRGYEQYF
TRBJ1-4	TRBV2	-	many	15	TGTGCCAGCAGCCAGAACGGTGCAACTAATGAAAAACTGTTTTTT	CASSQNGATNEKLFF
TRBJ2-3	TRBV6-4	-	-	15	TGTGCCAGCAGTGACGGGGGGGCTAGCACAGATACGCAGTATTTT	CASSDGGASTDTQYF
TRBJ2-5	TRBV9	TRBD1	few	14	TGTGCCAGCAGCACACAGGGGGCACGGGAGACCCAGTACTTC	CASSTQGARETQYF
TRBJ2-3	TRBV27	TRBD1	-	15	TGTGCCAGCAGAAACCGGGACAGATACACAGATACGCAGTATTTT	CASRNRDRYTDTQYF
TRBJ1-2	TRBV6-5	TRBD1	many	14	TGTGCCAGCAGTTACTCCGACAGGGACTATGGCTACACCTTC	CASSYSDRDYGYTF
TRBJ1-2	TRBV18	-	few	14	TGTGCCAGCTCACCTTCCGGTGGGGTGCGCGGCTACACCTTC	CASSPSGGVRGYTF
TRBJ2-7	TRBV18	-	once	13	TGTGCCAGCTCACCCCCCCAGGGGTGGGAGCAGTACTTC	CASSPPQGWEQYF
TRBJ2-6	TRBV6-5	-	-	15	TGTGCCAGCAGTCTCAGGGGTGCTGGGGCCAACGTCCTGACTTTC	CASSLRGAGANVLTF
TRBJ2-7	TRBV25-1	TRBD2	few	15	TGTGCCAGCAGCCCCCGGGAGGGACTTGGGGGCGAGCAGTACTTC	CASSPREGLGGEQYF
TRBJ1-1	TRBV29-1	TRBD1	-	12	TGCAGCGTTGTGGGGACAGGGATTGAAGCTTTCTTT	CSVVGTGIEAFF
TRBJ2-2	TRBV13	TRBD2	-	15	TGTGCCAGCAGCTTTTCCGGGGGGTACACCGGGGAGCTGTTTTTT	CASSFSGGYTGELFF
TRBJ1-4	TRBV6-5	-	medium-sized	15	TGTGCCAGCAGTGGGACGGTTGCAACTAATGAAAAACTGTTTTTT	CASSGTVATNEKLFF
TRBJ2-7	TRBV6-4	TRBD1	-	15	TGTGCCAGCAGTGAGCGGGACAGGGGGCCCTACGAGCAGTACTTC	CASSERDRGPYEQYF
TRBJ1-2	TRBV9	-	few	14	TGTGCCAGCAGCGTTACATCCGCTAACTATGGCTACACCTTC	CASSVTSANYGYTF
TRBJ2-5	TRBV7-7	TRBD1	medium-sized	14	TGTGCTAGCAGCAAAAGGACAGGGCGGGAGACCCAGTACTTC	CASSKRTGRETQYF
TRBJ1-2	TRBV29-1	-	once	14	TGCAGCGTAAAAATAGCCCTCGGCGGGTATGGCTACACCTTC	CSVKIALGGYGYTF
TRBJ1-5	TRBV6-1	-	few	13	TGTGCCGTCAGTAACGTCCTCAATCAGCCCCAGCATTTT	CAVSNVLNQPQHF
TRBJ1-1	TRBV13	TRBD1	-	15	TGTGCCAGCAGCGCAGGGGGCGCGGGTAGGACTGAAGCTTTCTTT	CASSAGGAGRTEAFF
TRBJ1-1	TRBV11-2	-	few	16	TGTGCCAGCAGCAAAACCCGGACGCCCATGAACACTGAAGCTTTCTTT	CASSKTRTPMNTEAFF